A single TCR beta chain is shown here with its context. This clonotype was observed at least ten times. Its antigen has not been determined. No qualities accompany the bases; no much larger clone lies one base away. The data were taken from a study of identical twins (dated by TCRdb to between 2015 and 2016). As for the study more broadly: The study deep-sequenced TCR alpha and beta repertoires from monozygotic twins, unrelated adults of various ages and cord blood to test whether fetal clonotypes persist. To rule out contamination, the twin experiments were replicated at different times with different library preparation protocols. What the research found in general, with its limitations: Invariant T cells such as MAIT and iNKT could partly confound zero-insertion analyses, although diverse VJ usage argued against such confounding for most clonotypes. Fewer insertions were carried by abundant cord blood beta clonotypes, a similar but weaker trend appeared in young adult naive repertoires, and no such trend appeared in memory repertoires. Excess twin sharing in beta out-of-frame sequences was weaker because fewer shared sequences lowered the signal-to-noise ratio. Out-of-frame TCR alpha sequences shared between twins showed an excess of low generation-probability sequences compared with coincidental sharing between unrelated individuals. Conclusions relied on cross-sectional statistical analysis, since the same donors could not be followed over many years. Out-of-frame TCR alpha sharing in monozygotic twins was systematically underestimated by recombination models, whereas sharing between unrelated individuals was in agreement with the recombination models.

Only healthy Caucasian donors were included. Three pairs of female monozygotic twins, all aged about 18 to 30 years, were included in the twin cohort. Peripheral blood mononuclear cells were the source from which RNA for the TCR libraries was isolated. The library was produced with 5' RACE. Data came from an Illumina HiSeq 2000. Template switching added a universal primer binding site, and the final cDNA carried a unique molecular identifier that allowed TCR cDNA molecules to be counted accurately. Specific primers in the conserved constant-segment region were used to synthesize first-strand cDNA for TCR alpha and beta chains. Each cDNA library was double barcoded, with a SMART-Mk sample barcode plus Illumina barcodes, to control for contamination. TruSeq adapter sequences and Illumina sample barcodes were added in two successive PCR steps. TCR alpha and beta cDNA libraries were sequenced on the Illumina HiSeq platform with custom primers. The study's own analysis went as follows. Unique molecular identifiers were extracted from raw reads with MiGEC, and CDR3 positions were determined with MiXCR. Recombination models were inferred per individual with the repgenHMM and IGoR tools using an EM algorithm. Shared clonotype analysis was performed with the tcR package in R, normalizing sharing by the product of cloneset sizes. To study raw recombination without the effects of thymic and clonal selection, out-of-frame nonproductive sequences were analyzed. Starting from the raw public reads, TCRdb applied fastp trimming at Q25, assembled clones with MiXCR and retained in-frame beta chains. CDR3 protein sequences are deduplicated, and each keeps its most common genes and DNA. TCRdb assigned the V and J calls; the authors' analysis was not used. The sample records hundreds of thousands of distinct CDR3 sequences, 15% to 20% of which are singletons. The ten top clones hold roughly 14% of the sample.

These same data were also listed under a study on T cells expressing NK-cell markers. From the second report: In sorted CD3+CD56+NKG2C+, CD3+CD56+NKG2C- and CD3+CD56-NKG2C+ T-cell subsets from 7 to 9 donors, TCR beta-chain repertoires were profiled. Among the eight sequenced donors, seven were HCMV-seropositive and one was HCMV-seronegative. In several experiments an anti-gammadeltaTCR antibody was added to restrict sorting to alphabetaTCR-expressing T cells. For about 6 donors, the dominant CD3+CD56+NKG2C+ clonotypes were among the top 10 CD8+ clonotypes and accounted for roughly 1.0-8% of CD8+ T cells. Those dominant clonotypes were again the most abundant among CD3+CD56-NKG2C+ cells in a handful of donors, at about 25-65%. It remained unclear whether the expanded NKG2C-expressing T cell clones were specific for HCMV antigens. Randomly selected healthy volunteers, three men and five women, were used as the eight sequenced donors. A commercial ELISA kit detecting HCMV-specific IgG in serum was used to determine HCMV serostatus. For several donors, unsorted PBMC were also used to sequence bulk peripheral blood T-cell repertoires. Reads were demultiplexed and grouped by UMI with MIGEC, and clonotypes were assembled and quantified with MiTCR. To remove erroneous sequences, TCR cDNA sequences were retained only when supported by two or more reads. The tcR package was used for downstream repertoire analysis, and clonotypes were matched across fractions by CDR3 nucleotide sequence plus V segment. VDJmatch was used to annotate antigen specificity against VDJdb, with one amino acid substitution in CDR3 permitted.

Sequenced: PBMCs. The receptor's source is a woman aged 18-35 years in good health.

The nucleotides read TGCGCCAGCAAGCCGGGGGCGATGAACACTGAAGCTTTCTTT. It translates as CASKPGAMNTEAFF. The sequence joins TRBV5-1 to TRBJ1-1, and TRBD1 may be the D gene, going by 6 matching bases. A distance of 12 bases separates the germline ends of V and J, which lose 6 bases and 0 bases respectively. Taken from the germline V gene, the CDR1 and CDR2 loops are SGHRS and YFSETQ. Reading from cysteine to phenylalanine, the CDR3 counts 14 amino acids. Here the CDR3 DNA is all that survives: 42 bases in frame from base 1.